This TCR beta chain stems from a study of cytomegalovirus exposure and HLA in healthy donors. Background on the study: Sequencing of 180 million or so T cells in an earlier analysis found 90 million to 120 million unique TCR beta sequences. General observations from the study: Earlier findings revealed that most TCR beta V segments proved productive either about 87% or about 30% of the time.

A remark on this clone: Its specificity is not known.

Primers for the PCR totalled 60 Vbeta and 13 Jbeta. Clones were sequenced by immunoSEQ multiplex PCR, and TCRdb holds only the in-frame ones, with some missing. The top ten hold about 15% of the sample, which has about 140,000 clones, approximately 80% seen once. V was clipped by 5 bases and J by 2 bases; unmatched bases: 9. CDR3 length: 16 amino acids. CDR1 and CDR2 (germline): PRHDT, FYEKMQ (reference sequence). This clonotype was sampled from a woman aged 40 to 49 in good health and CMV-seronegative. This chain uses TRBV13 with TRBJ2-3, with 8 bases identical to TRBD2. The specimen was PBMCs. The CDR3 sequence: CASSPRGGHPTDTQYF. The CDR3 region has the DNA TGTGCCAGCAGCCCCCGGGGGGGCCATCCCACAGATACGCAGTATTTT.